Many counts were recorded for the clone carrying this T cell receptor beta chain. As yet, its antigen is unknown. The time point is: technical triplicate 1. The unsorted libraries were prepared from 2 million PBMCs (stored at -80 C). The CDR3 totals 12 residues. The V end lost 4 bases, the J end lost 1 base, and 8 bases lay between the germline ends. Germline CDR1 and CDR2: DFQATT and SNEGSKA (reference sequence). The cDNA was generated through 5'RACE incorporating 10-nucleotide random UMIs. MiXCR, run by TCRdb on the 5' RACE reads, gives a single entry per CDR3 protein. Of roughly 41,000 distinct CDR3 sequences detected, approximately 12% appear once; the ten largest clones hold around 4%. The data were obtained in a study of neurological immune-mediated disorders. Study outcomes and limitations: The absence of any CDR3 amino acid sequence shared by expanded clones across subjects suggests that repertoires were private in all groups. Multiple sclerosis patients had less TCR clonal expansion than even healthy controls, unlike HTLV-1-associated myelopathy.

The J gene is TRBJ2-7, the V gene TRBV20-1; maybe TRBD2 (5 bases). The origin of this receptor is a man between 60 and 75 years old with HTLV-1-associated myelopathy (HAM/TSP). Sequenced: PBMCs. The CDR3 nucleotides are TGCAGTGCTAAACTAGATTCCTACGAGCAGTACTTC. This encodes CSAKLDSYEQYF.